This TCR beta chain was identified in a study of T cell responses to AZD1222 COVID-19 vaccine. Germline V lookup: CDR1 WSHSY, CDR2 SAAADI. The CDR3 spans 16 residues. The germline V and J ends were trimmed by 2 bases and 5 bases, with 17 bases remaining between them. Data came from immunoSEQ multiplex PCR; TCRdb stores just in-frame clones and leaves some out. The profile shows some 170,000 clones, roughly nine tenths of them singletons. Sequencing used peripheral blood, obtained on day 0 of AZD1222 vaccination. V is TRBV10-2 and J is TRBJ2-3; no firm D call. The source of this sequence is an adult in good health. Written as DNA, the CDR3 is TGCGCCAGCAGTGAGCAACCCTGGCCCATTGGAGATACGCAGTATTTT. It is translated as CASSEQPWPIGDTQYF.